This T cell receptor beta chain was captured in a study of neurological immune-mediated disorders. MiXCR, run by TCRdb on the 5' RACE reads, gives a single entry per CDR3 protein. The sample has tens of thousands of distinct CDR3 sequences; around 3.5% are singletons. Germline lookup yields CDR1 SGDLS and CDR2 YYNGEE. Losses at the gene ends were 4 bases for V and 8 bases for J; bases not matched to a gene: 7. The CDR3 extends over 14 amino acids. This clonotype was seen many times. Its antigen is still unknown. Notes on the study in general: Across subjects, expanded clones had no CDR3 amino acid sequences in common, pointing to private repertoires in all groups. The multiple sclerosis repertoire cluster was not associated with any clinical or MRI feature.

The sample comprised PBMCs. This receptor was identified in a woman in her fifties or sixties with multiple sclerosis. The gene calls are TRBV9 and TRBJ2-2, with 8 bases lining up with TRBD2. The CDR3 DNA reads TGTGCCAGCAGCTTCGGGACTAGTGGGGGGGAGCTGTTTTTT. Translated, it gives CASSFGTSGGELFF. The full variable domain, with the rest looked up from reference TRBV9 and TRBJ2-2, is DSGVTQTPKHLITATGQRVTLRCSPRSGDLSVYWYQQSLDQGLQFLIQYYNGEERAKGNILERFSAQQFPDLHSELNLSSLELGDSALYFCASSFGTSGGELFFGEGSRLTVL.